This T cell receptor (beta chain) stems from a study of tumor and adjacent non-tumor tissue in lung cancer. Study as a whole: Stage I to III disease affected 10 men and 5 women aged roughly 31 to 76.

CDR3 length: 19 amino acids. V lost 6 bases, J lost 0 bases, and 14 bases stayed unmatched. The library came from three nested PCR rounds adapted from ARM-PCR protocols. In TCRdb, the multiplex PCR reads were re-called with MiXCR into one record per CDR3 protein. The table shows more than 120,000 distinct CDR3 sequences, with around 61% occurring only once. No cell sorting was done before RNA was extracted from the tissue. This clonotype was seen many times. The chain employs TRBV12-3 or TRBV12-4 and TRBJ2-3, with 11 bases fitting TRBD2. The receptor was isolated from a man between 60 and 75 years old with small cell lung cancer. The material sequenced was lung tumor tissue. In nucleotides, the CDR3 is TGTGCCAGCAGATCTACTACCGGGACTAGCGGAACTAGCACAGATACGCAGTATTTT. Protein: CASRSTTGTSGTSTDTQYF.